A single sample is the source of the 9 T cell receptor beta chains below, sequenced in a study of blood T cell repertoires in COVID-19 (dated by TCRdb to 2020 to 2022). Libraries were constructed by the immunoSEQ multiplex PCR assay. As stored in TCRdb, this immuneACCESS dataset retains in-frame rearrangements with V and J assigned. A fraction of the clones does not appear; measured against another copy, unresolved V genes explain less than half of the discrepancy, and the remainder lacks a known reason. The sample has roughly 200,000 clones on record, approximately 80% of them singletons. The top ten clonotypes cover over 6.5% of the sample. Input material: peripheral blood. The origin of the receptors is a woman aged 80 or older with COVID-19, enrolled during active disease.

There are a few counts of this clone. This chain joins TRBV5-1 and TRBJ1-1; possible D gene TRBD1, 5 bases. This CDR3 has 14 residues. V lost 3 bases, J lost 1 base, and 10 bases lay in between. Germline CDR1 and CDR2: SGHRS and YFSETQ. Here the CDR3 reads CASSSGQTNTEAFF. For the CDR3, the DNA is TGCGCCAGCAGCTCTGGACAAACGAACACTGAAGCTTTCTTT.

CDR3 residues: CASMKPPDTQYF. CDR3 nucleotide sequence: TGTGCCAGCATGAAGCCCCCAGATACGCAGTATTTT. The gene calls are TRBV6-5 and TRBJ2-3; D remains unclear. The germline V and J ends were trimmed by 7 bases and 4 bases, with 9 bases remaining between them. The length of the CDR3 is 12 residues. CDR1 MNHEY and CDR2 SVGAGI come from the germline V gene.

This chain uses TRBV9 with TRBJ2-5; 11 nucleotides agree with TRBD2. The CDR3 length is 14 residues. Germline assignment: CDR1 SGDLS and CDR2 YYNGEE. The V segment lost 4 bases and the J segment 5 bases; nucleotides outside the gene matches: 4. CDR3 loop: CASSPIAGGETQYF. The CDR3 DNA is TGTGCCAGCAGCCCTATAGCGGGGGGGGAGACCCAGTACTTC.

This chain uses TRBV5-1 with TRBJ1-3, with 7 bases lining up with TRBD1. The CDR3 covers 16 residues. After removal of 0 bases from V and 2 bases from J, the junction contained 5 bases not matched to a gene. CDR1 is SGHRS and CDR2 is YFSETQ in the germline V gene. This chain's CDR3 is CASSLAVGQAGNTIYF. In DNA form, the CDR3 reads TGCGCCAGCAGCTTGGCCGTTGGACAGGCTGGAAACACCATATATTTT.

The gene calls are TRBV5-1 and TRBJ2-5, with a weak D call TRBD1 (6 bases). The CDR3 has 13 residues. Trimming left V 4 bases short and J 5 bases short, with 12 bases between. The V gene's germline CDR1 is SGHRS and CDR2 YFSETQ. CDR3 nucleotides: TGCGCCAGCAGCGGTGACAGGAGGGAGACCCAGTACTTC. It yields the protein CASSGDRRETQYF.

This clone was found once. The chain carries TRBV11-2 and TRBJ2-6; D is unclear. The length of the CDR3 is 16 residues. Trimming left V 0 bases short and J 0 bases short, with 6 bases between. The germline V gene encodes CDR1 SGHAT and CDR2 FQNNGV. The CDR3 reads CASSLEPGSGANVLTF. The CDR3 DNA reads as TGTGCCAGCAGCTTAGAGCCGGGCTCTGGGGCCAACGTCCTGACTTTC. The complete variable domain, with remaining parts taken from reference TRBV11-2 and TRBJ2-6, reads EAGVAQSPRYKIIEKRQSVAFWCNPISGHATLYWYQQILGQGPKLLIQFQNNGVVDDSQLPKDRFSAERLKGVDSTLKIQPAKLEDSAVYLCASSLEPGSGANVLTFGAGSRLTVL.

The chain recombines TRBV20-1 with TRBJ1-2; D gene ambiguous. The CDR3 has 11 amino acids. The germline V gene encodes CDR1 DFQATT and CDR2 SNEGSKA (reference sequence). The CDR3 sequence: CSGREDYGYTF. As DNA, the CDR3 is TGCAGCGGAAGGGAGGACTATGGCTACACCTTC.

This clone came up once. V and J are TRBV27 and TRBJ2-2; no firm D call. V shed 5 bases and J shed 1 base, with 14 bases lying between them. The germline V gene has CDR1 MNHEY and CDR2 SMNVEV (reference sequence). This CDR3 spans 16 amino acids. CDR3 sequence reads: CASSPPWARNTGELFF. The CDR3 region has the DNA TGTGCCAGCAGTCCTCCTTGGGCCCGGAACACCGGGGAGCTGTTTTTT.

The J gene is TRBJ1-6, the V gene TRBV3-1 (or the pseudogene TRBV3-2); TRBD1 matches 9 bases. Germline lookup yields CDR1 LGHDT and CDR2 YNNKEL (reference sequence). CDR3 length: 15 residues. Trimming took 1 base from V and 10 from J; bases not matched to a gene: 5. CDR3: CASSQAGTGFSPLHF. In nucleotides, the CDR3 is TGTGCCAGCAGCCAAGCCGGGACAGGGTTCTCACCCCTCCACTTT.